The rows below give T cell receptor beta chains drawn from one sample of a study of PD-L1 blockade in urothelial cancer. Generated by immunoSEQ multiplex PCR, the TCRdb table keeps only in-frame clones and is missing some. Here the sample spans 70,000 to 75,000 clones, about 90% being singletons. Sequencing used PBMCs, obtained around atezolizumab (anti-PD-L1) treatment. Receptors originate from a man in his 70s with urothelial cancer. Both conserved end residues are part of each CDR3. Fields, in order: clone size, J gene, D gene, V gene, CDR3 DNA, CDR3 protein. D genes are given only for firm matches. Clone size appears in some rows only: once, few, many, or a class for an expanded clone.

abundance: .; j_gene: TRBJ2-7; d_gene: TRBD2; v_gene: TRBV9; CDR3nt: TGTGCCAGCAGCGTAGGCCCCGGACCTAGCGGAGACAACGAGCAGTACTTC; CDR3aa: CASSVGPGPSGDNEQYF
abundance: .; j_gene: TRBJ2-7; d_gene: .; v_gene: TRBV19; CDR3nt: TGTGCCAGTAGGGCCCTAGGGGTTTCGAGCGAGCAGTACTTC; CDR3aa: CASRALGVSSEQYF
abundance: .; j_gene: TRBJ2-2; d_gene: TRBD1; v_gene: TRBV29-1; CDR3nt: TGCAGCGTGGGGACAGCGAACACCGGGGAGCTGTTTTTT; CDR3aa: CSVGTANTGELFF
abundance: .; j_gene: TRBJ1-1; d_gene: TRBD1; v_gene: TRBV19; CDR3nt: TGTGCCAGTAGTATTGGGACAGGTATGAACACTGAAGCTTTCTTT; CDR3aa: CASSIGTGMNTEAFF
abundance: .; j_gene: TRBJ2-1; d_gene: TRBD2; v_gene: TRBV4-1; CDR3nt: TGCGCCAGCAGCCAGGGACTAGCGGGAAAGGGTGAGCAGTTCTTC; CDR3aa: CASSQGLAGKGEQFF
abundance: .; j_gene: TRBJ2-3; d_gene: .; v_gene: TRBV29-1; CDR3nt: TGCAGCGTTGTCCCCGGCGGGACAGGCACAGATACGCAGTATTTT; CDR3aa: CSVVPGGTGTDTQYF
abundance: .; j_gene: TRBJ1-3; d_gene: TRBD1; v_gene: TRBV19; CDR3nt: TGTGCCAGTAGGCCGGGACAGGGCTCTGGAAACACCATATATTTT; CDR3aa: CASRPGQGSGNTIYF
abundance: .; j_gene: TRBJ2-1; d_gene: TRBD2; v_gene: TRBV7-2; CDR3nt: TGTGCCAGCAGCTCAGGACTAGCGGGAACACAGTTCTTC; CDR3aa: CASSSGLAGTQFF
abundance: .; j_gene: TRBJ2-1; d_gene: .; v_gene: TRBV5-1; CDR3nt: TGCGCCAGCAGCTCCGAGGTTGACGATGAGCAGTTCTTC; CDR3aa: CASSSEVDDEQFF
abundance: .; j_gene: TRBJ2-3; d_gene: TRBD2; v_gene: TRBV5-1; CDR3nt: TGCGCCAGCAGCCCGGGGACTAGCGCCACAGATACGCAGTATTTT; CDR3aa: CASSPGTSATDTQYF
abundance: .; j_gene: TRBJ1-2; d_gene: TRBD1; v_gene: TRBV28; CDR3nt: TGTGCCAGCAGTGTAGGGACAGGATCTAACTATGGCTACACCTTC; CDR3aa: CASSVGTGSNYGYTF
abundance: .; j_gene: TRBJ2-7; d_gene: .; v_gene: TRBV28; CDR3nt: TGTGCCAGCAGTCTCATCACAGATCGCTACGAGCAGTACTTC; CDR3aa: CASSLITDRYEQYF
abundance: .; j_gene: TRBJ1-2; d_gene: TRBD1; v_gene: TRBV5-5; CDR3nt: TGTGCCAGCAGCTTGCTGACAGGGCTCAATAACTATGGCTACACCTTC; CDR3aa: CASSLLTGLNNYGYTF
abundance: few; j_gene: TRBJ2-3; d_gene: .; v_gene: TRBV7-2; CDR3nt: TGTGCCAGCAGACCTCCTTCCCCGCGAGATACGCAGTATTTT; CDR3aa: CASRPPSPRDTQYF
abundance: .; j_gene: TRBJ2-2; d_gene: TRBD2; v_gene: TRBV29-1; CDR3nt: TGCAGCGTTGAAAAGCGGGAGAGGAACACCGGGGAGCTGTTTTTT; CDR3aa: CSVEKRERNTGELFF
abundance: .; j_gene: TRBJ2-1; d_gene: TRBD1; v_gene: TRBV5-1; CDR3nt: TGCGCCAGCAGCACTAACAGACAGGGCCCCTACAATGAGCAGTTCTTC; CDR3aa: CASSTNRQGPYNEQFF
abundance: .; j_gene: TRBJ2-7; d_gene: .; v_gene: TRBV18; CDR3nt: TGTGCCAGCTCACCAATATCGGGAAACTCCTACGAGCAGTACTTC; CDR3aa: CASSPISGNSYEQYF
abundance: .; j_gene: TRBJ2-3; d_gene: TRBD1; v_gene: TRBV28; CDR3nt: TGTGCCAGCAGTCCCAACAGGGGGTCGGATACGCAGTATTTT; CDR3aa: CASSPNRGSDTQYF
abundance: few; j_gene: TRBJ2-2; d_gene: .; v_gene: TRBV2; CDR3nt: TGTGCCAGCCGGTACCACACCGGGGAGCTGTTTTTT; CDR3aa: CASRYHTGELFF
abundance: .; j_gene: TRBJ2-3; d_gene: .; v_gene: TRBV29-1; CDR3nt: TGCAGCGTTGAAGATCCCCCCCGGGGAGGATCCTACACAGATACGCAGTATTTT; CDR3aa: CSVEDPPRGGSYTDTQYF
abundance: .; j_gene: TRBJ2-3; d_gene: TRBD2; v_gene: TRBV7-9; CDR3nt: TGTGCCAGCAGCTTAGGTGGGACTAGCGGGAGTTTGCTAACAGATACGCAGTATTTT; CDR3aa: CASSLGGTSGSLLTDTQYF
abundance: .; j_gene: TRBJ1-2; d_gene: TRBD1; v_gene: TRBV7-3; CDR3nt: TGTGCCAGCAGCTCAGGGACAGGGCACACCTTC; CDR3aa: CASSSGTGHTF
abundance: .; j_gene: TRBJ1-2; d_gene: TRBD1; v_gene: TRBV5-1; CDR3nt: TGCGCCAGCAGCCCCGGGACAGGGGGAAACTATGGCTACACCTTC; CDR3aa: CASSPGTGGNYGYTF
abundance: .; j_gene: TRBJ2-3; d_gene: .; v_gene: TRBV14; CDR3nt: TGTGCCAGCAGCCATAGACTAGGCGTGGGTACAGATACGCAGTATTTT; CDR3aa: CASSHRLGVGTDTQYF
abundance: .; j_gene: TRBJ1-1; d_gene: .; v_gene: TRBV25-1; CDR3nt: TGTGCCAGCAGTGAATCGGGGACATTTCCCACTGAAGCTTTCTTT; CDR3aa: CASSESGTFPTEAFF
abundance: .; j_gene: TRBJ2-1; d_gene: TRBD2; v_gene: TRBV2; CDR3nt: TGTGCCAGCAGTGAGGTGGCTAGCGGGGTTAGCTCCTACAATGAGCAGTTCTTC; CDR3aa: CASSEVASGVSSYNEQFF
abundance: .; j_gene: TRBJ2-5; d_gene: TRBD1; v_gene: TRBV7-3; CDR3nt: TGTGCCAGCAGCTTAAAGGGGGACAGGGCGATAGAGACCCAGTACTTC; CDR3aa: CASSLKGDRAIETQYF
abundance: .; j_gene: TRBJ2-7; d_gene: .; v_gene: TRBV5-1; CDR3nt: TGCGCCAGCAGCTCGTCCACAGGGAGCTCCTACGAGCAGTACTTC; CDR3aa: CASSSSTGSSYEQYF
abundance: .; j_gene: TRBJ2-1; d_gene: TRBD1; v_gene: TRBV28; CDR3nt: TGTGCCAGCAGTTTATACCCGGGACAGGGGGTAGGTGAGCAGTTCTTC; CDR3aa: CASSLYPGQGVGEQFF
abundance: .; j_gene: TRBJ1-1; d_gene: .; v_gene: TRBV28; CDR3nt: TGTGCCAGCAGTTTACCCCAGGACTGGCGCACTGAAGCTTTCTTT; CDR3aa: CASSLPQDWRTEAFF
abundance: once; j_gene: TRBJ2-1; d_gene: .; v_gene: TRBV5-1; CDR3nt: TGCGCCAGCAGCCCTCAGGGTTTTGCAGACAATGAGCAGTTCTTC; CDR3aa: CASSPQGFADNEQFF
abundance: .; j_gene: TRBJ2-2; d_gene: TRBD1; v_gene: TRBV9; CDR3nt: TGTGCCAGCAGCGTCCTCTCCGGGACAGGGGGGAACACCGGGGAGCTGTTTTTT; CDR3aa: CASSVLSGTGGNTGELFF
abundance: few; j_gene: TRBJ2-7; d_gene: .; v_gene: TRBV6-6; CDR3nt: TGTGCCAGCAGTTACGACGGGGATGCGCAGTACTTC; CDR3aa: CASSYDGDAQYF
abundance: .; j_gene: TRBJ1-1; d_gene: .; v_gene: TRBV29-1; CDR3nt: TGCAGCGTTGAAGACGGCCGGAGCACTGAAGCTTTCTTT; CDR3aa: CSVEDGRSTEAFF
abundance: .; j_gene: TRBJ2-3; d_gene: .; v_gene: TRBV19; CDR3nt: TGTGCCAGTAGTATAGATCCCAGCGGAAGCACAGATACGCAGTATTTT; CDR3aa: CASSIDPSGSTDTQYF
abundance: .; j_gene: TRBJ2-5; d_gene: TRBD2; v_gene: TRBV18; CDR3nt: TGTGCCAGCTCACCAAGAGCGGGAGTAAAAGAGACCCAGTACTTC; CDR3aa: CASSPRAGVKETQYF
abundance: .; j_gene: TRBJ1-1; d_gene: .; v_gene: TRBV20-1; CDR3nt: TGCAGTGCTGCGGAACACCCAGGGGCTTTCTTT; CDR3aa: CSAAEHPGAFF
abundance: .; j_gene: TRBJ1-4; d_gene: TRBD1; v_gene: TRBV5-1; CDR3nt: TGCGCCAGCAGCCCCCAGGGACAGGTTAATGAAAAACTGTTTTTT; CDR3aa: CASSPQGQVNEKLFF
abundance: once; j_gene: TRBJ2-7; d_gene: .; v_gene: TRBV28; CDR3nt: TGTGCCAGCATTAGCAGCGGTCGCTACGAGCAGTACTTC; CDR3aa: CASISSGRYEQYF
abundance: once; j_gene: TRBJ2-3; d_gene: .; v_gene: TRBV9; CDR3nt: TGTGCCAGCAGCGTAGCACAGGGTGAAGATACGCAGTATTTT; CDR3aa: CASSVAQGEDTQYF
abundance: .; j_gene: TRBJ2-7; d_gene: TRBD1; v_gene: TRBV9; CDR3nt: TGTGCCAGCAGCGTAGGCGACAGGGCGAGCTCCTACGAGCAGTACTTC; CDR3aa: CASSVGDRASSYEQYF
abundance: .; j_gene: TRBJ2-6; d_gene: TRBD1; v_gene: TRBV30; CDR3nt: TGTGCCTGGAGTAACTCCGGGACAGCGGCGTGGGGGGCCAACGTCCTGACTTTC; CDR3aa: CAWSNSGTAAWGANVLTF
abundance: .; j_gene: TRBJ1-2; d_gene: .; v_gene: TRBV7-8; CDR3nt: TGTGCCAGCAGCTTAGATGGGGGGGAAGGTAGTGGCTACACCTTC; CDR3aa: CASSLDGGEGSGYTF
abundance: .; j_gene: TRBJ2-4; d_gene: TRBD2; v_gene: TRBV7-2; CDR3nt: TGTGCCAGCACGAAAAGCAGCGGGAGGGCAAACATTCAGTACTTC; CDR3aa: CASTKSSGRANIQYF
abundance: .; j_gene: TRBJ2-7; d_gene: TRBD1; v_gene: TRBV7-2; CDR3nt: TGTGCCAGCAGCTCCTCTACAATACAGGGGGAGACCTACGAGCAGTACTTC; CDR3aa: CASSSSTIQGETYEQYF
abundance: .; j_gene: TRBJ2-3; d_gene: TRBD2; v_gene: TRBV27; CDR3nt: TGTGCCAGCAGTTTAAGGGGAGGGGATACAGATACGCAGTATTTT; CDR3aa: CASSLRGGDTDTQYF
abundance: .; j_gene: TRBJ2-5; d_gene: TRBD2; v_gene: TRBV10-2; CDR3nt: TGCGCCAGCAGCACCATAGCGGGAGTGGGGACCCAGTACTTC; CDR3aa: CASSTIAGVGTQYF
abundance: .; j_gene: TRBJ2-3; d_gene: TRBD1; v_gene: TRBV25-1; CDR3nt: TGTGCCAGCAGTAGTGGGGGACAGGGTAGGGCAGATACGCAGTATTTT; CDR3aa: CASSSGGQGRADTQYF
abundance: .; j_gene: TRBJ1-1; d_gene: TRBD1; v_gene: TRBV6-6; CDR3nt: TGTGCCAGCAGCCTACAGGGGGCAACTGAAGCTTTCTTT; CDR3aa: CASSLQGATEAFF
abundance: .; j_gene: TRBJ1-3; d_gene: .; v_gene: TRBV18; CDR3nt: TGTGCCAGCTCACCACAGGGAGACACCATATATTTT; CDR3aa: CASSPQGDTIYF
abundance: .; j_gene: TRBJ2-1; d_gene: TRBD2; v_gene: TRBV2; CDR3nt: TGTGCCAGCACCAGCGGGAGGGCCTCCAATGAGCAGTTCTTC; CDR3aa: CASTSGRASNEQFF
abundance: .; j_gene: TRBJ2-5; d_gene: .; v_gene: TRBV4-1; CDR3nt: TGCGCCAGCAGCCCGGGGGTTATAAGGGAGACCCAGTACTTC; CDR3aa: CASSPGVIRETQYF